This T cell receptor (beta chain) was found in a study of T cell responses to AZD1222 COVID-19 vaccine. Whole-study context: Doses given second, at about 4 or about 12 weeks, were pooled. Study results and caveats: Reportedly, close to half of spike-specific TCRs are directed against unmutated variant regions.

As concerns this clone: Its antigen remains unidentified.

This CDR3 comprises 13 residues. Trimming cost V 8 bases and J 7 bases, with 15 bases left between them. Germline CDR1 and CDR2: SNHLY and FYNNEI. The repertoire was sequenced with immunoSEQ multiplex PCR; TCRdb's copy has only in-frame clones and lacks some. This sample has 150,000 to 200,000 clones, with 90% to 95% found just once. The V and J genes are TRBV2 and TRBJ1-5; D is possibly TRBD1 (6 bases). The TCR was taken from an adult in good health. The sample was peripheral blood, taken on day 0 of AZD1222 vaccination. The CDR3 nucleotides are TGTGCCAGCCACAGGGAATCGGGACAGCCCCAGCATTTT. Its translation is CASHRESGQPQHF.